This record concerns one T cell receptor (beta chain) sequence. Its antigen is still unknown. Germline CDR1 reads MNHNS; CDR2 reads SASEGT. The V and J ends lost 6 bases and 2 bases respectively, with 20 bases between them. The length of the CDR3 is 17 residues. The data were taken from a study of response to subunit inactivated influenza vaccine. In TCRdb, the RT-PCR reads were re-called with MiXCR into one record per CDR3 protein. The top ten clones hold 7.5% to 8% of a sample with 600,000 to 850,000 distinct CDR3 sequences, about 15% of them seen once. General study results and limits: The authors suggested that few new T cells are recruited per seasonal influenza vaccination.

V is TRBV6-1 and J is TRBJ1-5; a weak D match, TRBD1 (6 bases). The clonotype originates from a middle-aged man who received an inactivated influenza vaccine. The sample in question was PBMCs from blood, obtained less than 15 days before vaccination. CDR3 nucleotide sequence: TGTGCCAGCAGATCCACAGGGCCCGGTGTCGGCAATCAGCCCCAGCATTTT. Amino acids: CASRSTGPGVGNQPQHF.